The entry below describes one T cell receptor (beta chain). As originally analysed: Nucleated cell number was recorded as an estimate derived from reference gene primer amplification. Sequencing was performed with immunoSEQ multiplex PCR; in TCRdb, only in-frame clones are kept and a portion is missing. The V and J calls and the clone size are those of that table, but D and trimming were determined from the DNA. The table includes approximately 450,000 clones, around 90% detected once. The source of the sample is a study of blood T cell repertoires in COVID-19. Overall study context: Acute-phase and convalescent COVID-19 samples originated in the United States, Italy and Spain. From T cells, B-cell-depleted T cells, or PBMCs came the material, which was cDNA or gDNA.

Per germline, CDR1 SGHAT and CDR2 FQNNGV. V lost 5 bases and J lost 6; bases outside the gene matches: 15. The CDR3 totals 17 residues. Participants were placed into cohorts based on the clinical history they reported. Sequenced sample: PBMCs or T cells enriched from blood (not recorded which). This chain connects TRBV11-2 to TRBJ2-2; 7 positions match TRBD1. This receptor was obtained from a woman aged 18-29 years with acute COVID-19. CDR3 in DNA: TGTGCCAGCAGCCCTGGCTGGACAGGTCGGGTATCCGGGGAGCTGTTTTTT. Translation gives CASSPGWTGRVSGELFF. Supplemented by reference TRBV11-2 and TRBJ2-2, the full variable domain reads EAGVAQSPRYKIIEKRQSVAFWCNPISGHATLYWYQQILGQGPKLLIQFQNNGVVDDSQLPKDRFSAERLKGVDSTLKIQPAKLEDSAVYLCASSPGWTGRVSGELFFGEGSRLTVL.